The 7 T cell receptor beta chains listed next were all sequenced from one sample in a study of Graves' ophthalmopathy and Graves' hyperthyroidism. Amplified material comprised TCR beta CDR3 regions derived from RNA transcripts. RT-PCR in the first round used HTBI primers; a second-round multiplex PCR followed. TCRdb used MiXCR to reprocess the multiplex PCR reads, holding one entry per CDR3 protein. The table has 500,000 to 800,000 distinct CDR3 sequences, roughly 41% seen once. Material for sequencing was peripheral blood. The receptors were gathered from an adult man with Graves' ophthalmopathy.

This clonotype appeared many times. The chain has TRBV13 and TRBJ1-1, with 7 bases matching TRBD1. Per germline, CDR1 PRHDT and CDR2 FYEKMQ (reference sequence). The V and J ends lost 4 bases and 1 base, in that order; junction bases with no gene match: 6. This CDR3 has 15 amino acids. The CDR3 DNA sequence: TGTGCCAGCAGCTCGTACAGGGGAGGGAACACTGAAGCTTTCTTT. This sequence encodes CASSSYRGGNTEAFF.

This clonotype was counted many times. The chain couples TRBV29-1 to TRBJ2-7; 9 bases are shared with TRBD2. The CDR3 is made up of 15 amino acids. In germline, CDR1 is SQVTM, CDR2 ANQGSEA. V trimming: 0 bases; J trimming: 7 bases; junction bases outside the gene matches: 10. The DNA for the CDR3 is TGCAGCGTTGAAGACCCAGCGGGAGGTGCAGAAGAGCAGTACTTC. Residues: CSVEDPAGGAEEQYF.

The V call is TRBV29-1, the J call TRBJ2-3, with a tentative D call TRBD2 (6 bases). The CDR3 is made up of 15 amino acids. From germline, CDR1 is SQVTM and CDR2 ANQGSEA. With 6 bases removed from V and 1 base from J, the gap between germline ends came to 17 bases. The CDR3 spells CSVAIRDSGTDTQYF. The CDR3 DNA reads TGCAGCGTCGCGATCCGGGACTCCGGCACAGATACGCAGTATTTT.

This clonotype was observed at least ten times. The chain uses TRBV20-1 and TRBJ1-5, with D possibly being TRBD1 (5 bases). Deletions cut 3 bases from V and 5 bases from J, with 17 bases between. Germline V lookup: CDR1 DFQATT, CDR2 SNEGSKA (reference sequence). This CDR3 contains 15 residues. DNA of the CDR3: TGCAGTGCTAGGTATACTGGGGCGGTCGATCAGCCCCAGCATTTT. It is translated as CSARYTGAVDQPQHF.

This clonotype was counted only a few times. This chain links TRBV12-3 or TRBV12-4 with TRBJ2-7; TRBD1 agrees at 9 bases. Losses at the gene ends were 7 bases for V and 8 bases for J; bases not matched to a gene: 15. CDR3 size: 15 residues. The CDR3 protein is CASTISGTGQMKQYF. In nucleotides, the CDR3 is TGTGCCAGCACTATCTCCGGGACAGGGCAGATGAAGCAGTACTTC.

The count of this clonotype is one. The rearrangement joins TRBV10-3 to TRBJ1-1; D might be TRBD1 (5 bases). This CDR3 contains 13 residues. Germline CDR1 ENHRY, CDR2 SYGVKD. The V and J ends lost 7 bases and 1 base respectively, with 10 bases between them. The CDR3 spells CAITRDGNTEAFF. CDR3 coding DNA: TGTGCCATCACCAGGGACGGGAACACTGAAGCTTTCTTT.

V and J are TRBV2 and TRBJ1-5, with D perhaps matching TRBD1 (5 bases). Germline CDR1 SNHLY, CDR2 FYNNEI. The V gene lost 6 bases and the J gene lost 14 bases, with 14 bases spanning the gap. This CDR3 region has 11 residues. The CDR3 here is CASRPGTYEHF. The CDR3, as DNA: TGTGCCAGCAGGCCGGGGACCTACGAGCATTTT. Full variable domain (rest looked up from reference TRBV2 and TRBJ1-5): EPEVTQTPSHQVTQMGQEVILRCVPISNHLYFYWYRQILGQKVEFLVSFYNNEISEKSEIFDDQFSVERPDGSNFTLKIRSTKLEDSAMYFCASRPGTYEHFGDGTRLSIL.